These T cell receptor beta chains were read from a single sample in a study of cytomegalovirus exposure and HLA in healthy donors. Data came from immunoSEQ multiplex PCR; TCRdb stores just in-frame clones and leaves some out. The top ten hold about 4.9% of the sample, which has 100,000 to 150,000 clones, about two thirds seen once. The sequenced sample consisted of PBMCs. These TCRs come from a man in his 60s in good health and CMV-seropositive. CDR3s leave out the opening cysteine and the closing phenylalanine or tryptophan. D genes are given only for firm matches.

cdr3_length d_call v_call cdr3_aa
13 TRBD1 TRBV5-1 ASSNRDRGFGPQH
14 NA TRBV5-6 ASSLGEWGGNQPQH
10 NA TRBV29-1 SVEDRDYGYT
17 TRBD1 TRBV23-1 ARLTRTGVIAATNEKLF
13 NA TRBV2 ASGQDTLRGSPLH
13 TRBD2 TRBV5-1 ASSPGLDPPETQY
12 NA TRBV7-9 ASSPREGYEGYT
12 TRBD1 TRBV4-1 ASSRDRGRDSYT
14 NA TRBV5-1 ASSLNGVGALYGYT
12 NA TRBV6-5 ASSDSPMNTEAF
12 TRBD1 TRBV28 ASSINRGWDIQY
13 NA TRBV5-8 ASSLVGQWGNTIY
13 NA TRBV19 ASSIIRQSNQPQH
13 TRBD1 TRBV23-1 ASIPRWDSSYEQY
11 NA TRBV2 ASSEYNKNIQY
11 NA TRBV18 ASSPEGDQPQH
16 TRBD2 TRBV4-2 ASSQDLAGAKLTDTQY
12 TRBD1 TRBV5-1 ASSPGQGVEKLF
9 NA TRBV20-1 SAQRGNEQF
11 TRBD1 TRBV27 ASTQGAGQPQH
13 NA TRBV30 AWSGQRARVSPLH
13 TRBD1 TRBV19 ASSRTGTGTTEQY
12 NA TRBV5-6 ASSLYQGGEKLF
13 TRBD2 TRBV27 ASSTRGLETDTQY
13 NA TRBV11-3 ASSYSGDRANEQF
12 TRBD1 TRBV5-5 ASSLTGGNYEQY
15 NA TRBV28 ASRGAYLGRGSYEQY
11 NA TRBV6-5 ASRPGSGNTIY
11 TRBD1 TRBV28 ASSRQGAYEQF
12 NA TRBV5-5 ASSGGAANTEAF
15 NA TRBV4-1 ASSQDLGRGAGNTIY
14 TRBD2 TRBV5-4 ASSLFSQRGMKEQY
9 NA TRBV6-6 ASSYGGNYT
12 NA TRBV4-1 ASSQETQSGEQY
13 NA TRBV7-2 ASSSRQGGTDTQY
12 TRBD1 TRBV6-5 ASSSKRQGVEAF
13 TRBD1 TRBV30 AWRVIEGAGEKLF
12 NA TRBV6-6 ASSYSLLNQPQH
13 TRBD1 TRBV2 ASLPDRGSSYEQY
12 NA TRBV2 ASRSGLAKNIQY
14 TRBD1 TRBV7-9 SSSFSVWQGDTEAF
14 TRBD1 TRBV28 ASSLIRQGRPYEQY
13 TRBD1 TRBV5-6 ASSKPGQGHYGYT
11 NA TRBV27 ASSLSYGGVAF
12 TRBD1 TRBV6-5 ASSRTGYNQPQH
14 TRBD1 TRBV5-1 ASSSIGQGTNYGYT
10 NA TRBV30 AWNGGSSPPH
12 NA TRBV7-9 ASSLAPQGQPQH
13 NA TRBV5-1 ASSPEPGQNTEAF
10 NA TRBV12-5 ASGLTAYEQY
17 NA TRBV9 ASSVGGLGRGINYNEQF
12 TRBD2 TRBV11-2 ACRPGLAGDEQF
11 NA TRBV6-6 ASSYVPGTEQY
12 NA TRBV6-5 ASSQYGGNYEQY
12 TRBD1 TRBV6-1 ATRGQPNTGELF
13 TRBD1 TRBV27 ASSFEGAGANILT
12 NA TRBV11-2 ASSLDYSTDTQY
15 NA TRBV10-2 ASSDLPSGADNSPLH
11 NA TRBV11-2 ASSLEYSEKLF
13 TRBD2 TRBV9 ASSPQAGGADTQY